These 16 T cell receptor beta chains came from one sample sequenced in a study of CXCR3-negative and CXCR3-positive naive CD8 T cells. The study's findings and limits: Hydrophobicity was higher for TRB CDR3s found in CXCR3-positive naive cells than in CXCR3-negative naive cells.

For these receptors, no antigen is known. The authors made the TRB cDNA libraries by 5' RACE using UMI labels. Reanalyzing the 5' RACE reads, TCRdb keeps one entry per CDR3 protein, without DNA. Its table records 65,000 to 90,000 distinct CDR3 sequences. The specimen sequenced was naive CXCR3+ CD8+ T cells from blood. Subset specified: CD45RO-CCR7+CD27+CD95- naive CD8+ T cells expressing CXCR3 (TNR3+). All receptors derive from a human donor in good health. Some clones in this sample may be carry-over from other donors' samples.

The V call is TRBV29-1, the J call TRBJ2-2. Germline lookup yields CDR1 SQVTM and CDR2 ANQGSEA. This CDR3 spans 15 amino acids. This chain's CDR3 is CSVEWETANTGELFF.

The chain combines TRBV12-3 or TRBV12-4 with TRBJ2-1; TCRdb designates TRBD1, a call that cannot be tested without DNA. This CDR3 has 12 residues. CDR3 protein: CASSSSRDEQFF.

The chain joins TRBV12-3 or TRBV12-4 to TRBJ2-7; the TCRdb call, TRBD2, lacks DNA for checking. The CDR3 is made up of 14 amino acids. This chain's CDR3 is CASTHELAGDEQYF.

This chain uses TRBV5-6 with TRBJ2-3; TCRdb's assignment of TRBD2 cannot be checked, as there is no DNA. The germline CDR1 and CDR2 sequences are SGHDT and YYEEEE. The CDR3 has 17 amino acids. The CDR3 here is CASSHPPDYTITDTQYF.

The genes are TRBV4-1 and TRBJ1-6. This CDR3 comprises 17 residues. CDR1 is MGHRA and CDR2 is YSYEKL in the germline V gene. Here the CDR3 reads CASSQVVVGRAGSPLHF.

The chain links TRBV6-2 or TRBV6-3 to TRBJ1-1. This CDR3 has 11 amino acids. Germline V gene data show CDR1 as MNHEY and CDR2 as SVGEGT. This CDR3 reads CASSYPSEAFF.

The chain links TRBV29-1 to TRBJ2-5. The length of the CDR3 is 12 residues. Germline CDR1 and CDR2: SQVTM and ANQGSEA. CDR3 in amino acids: CSVEQNQETQYF.

The chain is built from TRBV9 and TRBJ1-1. CDR3 length: 13 amino acids. CDR1 is SGDLS and CDR2 is YYNGEE in the germline V gene. CDR3 residues: CASSGRQNTEAFF.

This chain connects TRBV2 to TRBJ1-1. The CDR3 loop spans 12 amino acids. CDR1 is SNHLY and CDR2 is FYNNEI in the germline V gene. This CDR3 reads CASSERNTEAFF.

V and J are TRBV10-3 and TRBJ1-6. The germline V gene has CDR1 ENHRY and CDR2 SYGVKD. CDR3 size: 15 residues. This CDR3 reads CAISESGSYNSPLHF.

The chain links TRBV28 to TRBJ1-1. The germline CDR1 and CDR2 sequences are MDHEN and SYDVKM. CDR3 size: 12 residues. The CDR3 loop reads CASSTFSTEAFF. The full variable domain, its missing parts supplied by reference TRBV28 and TRBJ1-1, is DVKVTQSSRYLVKRTGEKVFLECVQDMDHENMFWYRQDPGLGLRLIYFSYDVKMKEKGDIPEGYSVSREKKERFSLILESASTNQTSMYLCASSTFSTEAFFGQGTRLTVV.

V gene TRBV3-1 combines with J gene TRBJ2-1; TCRdb reports TRBD2, a call that lacks DNA to check it against. Germline CDR1 is LGHDT and CDR2 is YNNKEL (reference sequence). CDR3 size: 15 residues. The CDR3 protein is CASSQASLLKDEQFF.

The chain joins TRBV27 to TRBJ2-1; lacking DNA, the TRBD2 call made by TCRdb goes unchecked. This CDR3 spans 16 amino acids. Germline CDR1 MNHEY, CDR2 SMNVEV (reference sequence). The CDR3 protein is CASSLSVLAFNNEQFF.

The chain combines TRBV20-1 with TRBJ2-7; checking the TCRdb D call of TRBD1 is not possible without DNA. The germline CDR1 and CDR2 sequences are DFQATT and SNEGSKA (reference sequence). The CDR3 is 12 amino acids. The CDR3 here is CSAGGVSYAQYF.

The V and J genes are TRBV15 and TRBJ2-3; the D call of TRBD2 rests on TCRdb alone, since no DNA is present to check it. Per the germline V gene, CDR1 is LNHNV and CDR2 is YYDKDF (reference sequence). CDR3 length: 15 amino acids. CDR3: CATSRGGGSTDTQYF. The variable domain in full, with the rest retrieved from reference TRBV15 and TRBJ2-3, is DAMVIQNPRYQVTQFGKPVTLSCSQTLNHNVMYWYQQKSSQAPKLLFHYYDKDFNNEADTPDNFQSRRPNTSFCFLDIRSPGLGDTAMYLCATSRGGGSTDTQYFGPGTRLTVL.

The chain joins TRBV10-3 to TRBJ2-3; the D gene TCRdb calls, TRBD1, cannot be checked with no DNA. Germline CDR1 and CDR2: ENHRY and SYGVKD. This CDR3 has 18 amino acids. The CDR3 reads CAISETWTGNMGTDTQYF.